These T cell receptor beta chains were read from a single sample in a study of CD8 T cells in Susac syndrome. TCRdb itself ran the immunoSEQ multiplex PCR reads through MiXCR, one entry per CDR3 protein. The sample consists of around 190,000 distinct CDR3 sequences, approximately 95% of them appearing once. Sequencing used CD8+ T cells from PBMCs. All receptors come from a human donor with multiple sclerosis. The CDR3 runs from the conserved cysteine through the conserved F or W. D genes are given only for firm matches. A row's size may be missing; if present it is once, few, many or a size class.

>-|TRBV3-1|TRBJ1-2|TRBD1
CASSQDVGQGAFSGYTF
TGTGCCAGCAGCCAAGATGTGGGTCAGGGGGCGTTCAGTGGCTACACCTTC
>once|TRBV4-1|TRBJ2-2|-
CASTKVGAGELFF
TGCGCCAGCACGAAAGTCGGGGCCGGGGAGCTGTTTTTT
>-|TRBV7-6|TRBJ2-3|-
CASSLGSGDNTQYF
TGTGCCAGCAGCTTAGGGTCGGGAGATAATACGCAGTATTTT
>-|TRBV7-9|TRBJ2-2|-
CASSQIQSTGELFF
TGTGCCAGCAGCCAAATTCAGAGCACCGGGGAGCTGTTTTTT
>-|TRBV30|TRBJ2-1|-
CAWSGPPGYNEQFF
TGTGCCTGGAGTGGACCGCCGGGCTACAATGAGCAGTTCTTC
>-|TRBV4-1|TRBJ2-7|-
CASSQRTANPNEQYF
TGCGCCAGCAGCCAAAGGACAGCGAACCCTAACGAGCAGTACTTC
>-|TRBV20-1|TRBJ2-3|-
CSASGGMEDTQYF
TGCAGTGCTAGCGGTGGAATGGAAGATACGCAGTATTTT
>-|TRBV7-9|TRBJ1-2|-
CASSSITNYGYTF
TGTGCCAGCAGCTCTATAACTAACTATGGCTACACCTTC
>-|TRBV6-5|TRBJ1-1|-
CASINENTEAFF
TGTGCCAGCATCAACGAGAACACTGAAGCTTTCTTT
>-|TRBV7-3|TRBJ2-1|-
CASSLILAGGEQFF
TGTGCCAGCAGCTTAATTCTGGCGGGTGGCGAGCAGTTCTTC
>-|TRBV5-1|TRBJ2-3|TRBD2
CASSARTSGSSTDTQYF
TGCGCCAGCAGCGCTAGGACTAGCGGGAGCAGCACAGATACGCAGTATTTT
>-|TRBV15|TRBJ2-1|TRBD1
CATSGGGQVLGNEQFF
TGTGCCACCAGCGGAGGGGGACAGGTCCTCGGGAATGAGCAGTTCTTC
>-|TRBV7-9|TRBJ2-7|-
CASSLLTAGLGGEQYF
TGTGCCAGCAGCCTCTTAACGGCGGGCCTAGGAGGGGAGCAGTACTTC
>-|TRBV19|TRBJ1-2|-
CASSAGRTIYGYTF
TGTGCCAGTAGTGCGGGACGGACGATTTATGGCTACACCTTC
>once|TRBV9|TRBJ2-4|TRBD2
CASSGPGLANIQYF
TGTGCCAGCAGCGGACCTGGACTAGCAAACATTCAGTACTTC
>-|TRBV28|TRBJ2-4|-
CASSPDGELAKNIQYF
TGTGCCAGCAGTCCGGACGGGGAATTAGCCAAAAACATTCAGTACTTC
>-|TRBV6-6|TRBJ2-2|-
CASIAQAGELFF
TGTGCCAGCATAGCCCAGGCCGGGGAGCTGTTTTTT
>once|TRBV27|TRBJ2-7|TRBD2
CASSLSSGGNEQYF
TGTGCCAGCAGTTTAAGTAGCGGGGGGAACGAGCAGTACTTC
>-|TRBV20-1|TRBJ1-2|TRBD1
CSARDLVGGADGYTF
TGCAGTGCTAGAGATCTAGTAGGGGGCGCGGATGGCTACACCTTC
>-|TRBV29-1|TRBJ2-3|TRBD1
CSGLTGGGDTQYF
TGCAGCGGACTGACAGGGGGAGGGGATACGCAGTATTTT
>-|TRBV28|TRBJ2-7|-
CASSSSDSPSSYEQYF
TGTGCCAGCAGTTCCTCGGACAGTCCGAGCTCCTACGAGCAGTACTTC
>-|TRBV15|TRBJ1-6|-
CATSRGRYSPLHF
TGTGCCACCAGCAGAGGGAGGTATTCACCCCTCCACTTT